The entry below describes one TCR beta chain. Its antigen remains unidentified. V lost 6 bases, J lost 4 bases, and 13 bases stayed unmatched. The germline CDR1 and CDR2 sequences are SQVTM and ANQGSEA. The CDR3 loop spans 16 amino acids. This record belongs to a study of shared clonotypes between healthy human individuals. Overall study results and limits: Shared across a few donors were roughly 4.8% of the naive CD4 clonotypes. Clonotypes not shared had lower generation probabilities than those common to all four donors. Specimens sampled were limited to blood, with tissue repertoires likely differing. Rarefaction showed that sequencing of sorted subsets was incomplete (despite large depth).

Naive CD8 cells, CD45RO-negative and positively selected for CCR7, excluded terminally differentiated effector memory CD45RA+ cells. Sequencing was performed with immunoSEQ multiplex PCR; in TCRdb, only in-frame clones are kept and a portion is missing. The sample gives nearly 2 million clones, approximately 94% of which show up once; more than 0.9% is in the top ten. This sequence joins TRBV29-1 and TRBJ2-1; 9 bases fit TRBD2. This TCR derives from a man younger than 30 in good health. Sequenced: naive CD8+ T cells sorted from blood. DNA of the CDR3: TGCAGCGTCCCGGGACTAGCTGTGGGTTCGTACAATGAGCAGTTCTTC. Translating it yields CSVPGLAVGSYNEQFF.